This passage covers 4 T cell receptor beta chains from one sample sequenced in a study of T cells in localized non-small cell lung cancer. Produced via immunoSEQ multiplex PCR; TCRdb's table is partial and in-frame only. Among 25,000 to 35,000 clones listed, roughly 88% were seen once. The sequencing used peripheral blood, collected before any cancer treatment. These receptors were collected from a woman aged 35-70 years with stage I lung adenocarcinoma.

The genes are TRBV27 and TRBJ2-3, with 7 bases fitting TRBD2. The CDR3 consists of 15 residues. The trim removed 5 bases at V and 2 bases at J, leaving 7 bases unmatched. Germline-derived CDR1 and CDR2 are MNHEY and SMNVEV (reference sequence). The CDR3 loop is CASSQGLPPTDTQYF. DNA for the CDR3: TGTGCCAGCAGTCAGGGACTACCGCCCACAGATACGCAGTATTTT.

This chain connects TRBV7-2 to TRBJ2-7, with 8 nucleotides matching TRBD2. This CDR3 contains 15 residues. Germline CDR1 and CDR2: SGHTA and FQGNSA. The J segment lost 6 bases and the V segment lost 3 bases, leaving 10 bases of the junction unmatched. Here the CDR3 reads CASSFSGRREGEQYF. CDR3 nucleotide sequence: TGTGCCAGCAGCTTTTCGGGACGACGGGAGGGCGAGCAGTACTTC. The variable domain in full, with the rest retrieved from reference TRBV7-2 and TRBJ2-7, is GAGVSQSPSNKVTEKGKDVELRCDPISGHTALYWYRQSLGQGLEFLIYFQGNSAPDKSGLPSDRFSAERTGGSVSTLTIQRTQQEDSAVYLCASSFSGRREGEQYFGPGTRLTVT.

The CDR3, as DNA: TGTGCCAGCTCACCCATACAAACAGAGACCCAGTACTTC. Translated, it gives CASSPIQTETQYF. The V call is TRBV18, the J call TRBJ2-5; no reliable D call. The CDR3 sequence is 13 residues long. V was shortened by 3 bases and J by 4 bases, with 9 bases between the two germline ends. Looked up from germline, CDR1 is KGHSH and CDR2 is LQKENI.

The rearrangement uses TRBV16 and TRBJ1-5; a weak D match, TRBD1 (5 bases). Deletions cut 1 base from V and 5 bases from J, with 15 bases between. This CDR3 has 16 residues. Germline V gene lookup returns CDR1 KGHSY and CDR2 FQNENV. This CDR3 reads CASSQYPAVGDQPQHF. DNA of the CDR3: TGTGCCAGCAGCCAATACCCCGCCGTGGGGGATCAGCCCCAGCATTTT. The entire variable domain, with the rest obtained from reference TRBV16 and TRBJ1-5, is as follows: GEEVAQTPKHLVRGEGQKAKLYCAPIKGHSYVFWYQQVLKNEFKFLISFQNENVFDETGMPKERFSAKCLPNSPCSLEIQATKLEDSAVYFCASSQYPAVGDQPQHFGDGTRLSIL.